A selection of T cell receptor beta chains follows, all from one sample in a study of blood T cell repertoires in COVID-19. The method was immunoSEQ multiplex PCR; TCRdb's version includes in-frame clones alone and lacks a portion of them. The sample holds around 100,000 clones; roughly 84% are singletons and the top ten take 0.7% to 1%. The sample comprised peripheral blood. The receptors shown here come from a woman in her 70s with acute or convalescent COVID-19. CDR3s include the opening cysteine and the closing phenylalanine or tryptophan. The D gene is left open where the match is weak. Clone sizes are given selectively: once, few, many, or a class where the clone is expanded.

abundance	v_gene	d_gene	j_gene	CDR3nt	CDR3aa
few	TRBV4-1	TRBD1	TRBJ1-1	TGCGCCAGCAGCCAAGATCTTGACAGGGTAACTGAAGCTTTCTTT	CASSQDLDRVTEAFF
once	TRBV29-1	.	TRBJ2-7	TGCAGCGTTGCCCGGACTGACTACGAGCAGTACTTC	CSVARTDYEQYF
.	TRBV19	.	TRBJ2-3	TGTGCCAGTAGTTCCCTTGGCAGGGACACAGATACGCAGTATTTT	CASSSLGRDTDTQYF
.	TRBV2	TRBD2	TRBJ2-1	TGTGCCAGCGGGCTAGCGGGGGGGCACAATGAGCAGTTCTTC	CASGLAGGHNEQFF
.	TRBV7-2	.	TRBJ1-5	TGTGCCAGCAGCTTGAGAGGTGGGACATCTAGCAATCAGCCCCAGCATTTT	CASSLRGGTSSNQPQHF
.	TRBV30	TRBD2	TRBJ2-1	TGTGCCTGGAGTGCCATTTTGACTAGCGGGAGGGCATCGCAGTTCTTC	CAWSAILTSGRASQFF
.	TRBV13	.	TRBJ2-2	TGTGCCAGCAGCTTAAGCGCCGGGGAGCTGTTTTTT	CASSLSAGELFF
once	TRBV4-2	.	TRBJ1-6	TGTGCCAGCAGCCAAGAGGGTGGGCGTGGATCCTATAATTCACCCCTCCACTTT	CASSQEGGRGSYNSPLHF
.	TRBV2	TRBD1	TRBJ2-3	TGTGCCAGCAGCGGAACCGGGACAGGGTTCAGGAGCACAGATACGCAGTATTTT	CASSGTGTGFRSTDTQYF
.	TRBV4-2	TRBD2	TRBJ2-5	TGTGCCAGCAGCCAACTAGCGGGGGATCAAGAGACCCAGTACTTC	CASSQLAGDQETQYF
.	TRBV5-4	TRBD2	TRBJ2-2	TGTGCCAGCAGCCCCGGGACTAGCGGGCCCACCGGGGAGCTGTTTTTT	CASSPGTSGPTGELFF
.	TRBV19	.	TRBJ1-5	TGTGCCAGTAGTAGGAGGGGCAATGATCAGCCCCAGCATTTT	CASSRRGNDQPQHF
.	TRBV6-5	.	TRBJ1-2	TGTGCCAGCAGTACAGGCTACACTAACTATGGCTACACCTTC	CASSTGYTNYGYTF
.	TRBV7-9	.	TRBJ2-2	TGTGCCAGCAGCTTAGCCCTACTAGATGCCGGGGAGCTGTTTTTT	CASSLALLDAGELFF
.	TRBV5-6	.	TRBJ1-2	TGTGCCAGCAGCTCCGGGGGGTATGGTGGCTACACCTTC	CASSSGGYGGYTF
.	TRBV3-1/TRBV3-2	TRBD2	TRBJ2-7	TGTGCCAGCAGCCCCGGGAGGGACGAGCAGTACTTC	CASSPGRDEQYF
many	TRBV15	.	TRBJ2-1	TGTGCCACCAGCAGAGGCGGGGGCTCTGTCAATGAGCAGTTCTTC	CATSRGGGSVNEQFF
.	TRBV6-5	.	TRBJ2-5	TGTGCCAGCAGTTACGGTCCTGCGGCCCAAGAGACCCAGTACTTC	CASSYGPAAQETQYF
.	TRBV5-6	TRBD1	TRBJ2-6	TGTGCCAGCATCTCGGCGACAGGGGCCCTGCGAGGGGCCAACGTCCTGACTTTC	CASISATGALRGANVLTF
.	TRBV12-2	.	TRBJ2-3	TGTGCAAGTCGCTTTGAGGGTTGGCGGGGGTGGGCGTGGGCGACAGATACGCAGTATTTT	CASRFEGWRGWAWATDTQYF
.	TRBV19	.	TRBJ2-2	TGTGCCAGTAGACGAATATTCGGAACAGACAACACCGGGGAGCTGTTTTTT	CASRRIFGTDNTGELFF
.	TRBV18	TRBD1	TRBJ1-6	TGTGCCAGCTCACGACAGGGTTCACCCCTCCACTTT	CASSRQGSPLHF